The 2 T cell receptor beta chains listed next were all sequenced from one sample in a study of cytomegalovirus exposure and HLA in healthy donors. Primers included in the PCR were 60 Vbeta and 13 Jbeta primers. Produced via immunoSEQ multiplex PCR; TCRdb's table is partial and in-frame only. The sample contains under 150,000 clones, around 72% of which appear only once. Input material: PBMCs. The receptors were sampled from a man aged 45-65 years in good health and CMV-seropositive.

This sequence joins TRBV5-1 and TRBJ2-7; 7 nucleotides align to TRBD2. CDR1 and CDR2 from the germline V gene are SGHRS and YFSETQ. Trimming removed 5 bases from V and 0 bases from J; junction bases left unmatched: 5. This CDR3 is built from 14 residues. As DNA, the CDR3 is TGCGCCAGCAGTTCTAGCGGTTACTCCTACGAGCAGTACTTC. Its translation: CASSSSGYSYEQYF.

This sequence joins TRBV2 and TRBJ2-1; a possible D gene is TRBD2 (5 bases). V was trimmed by 4 bases and J by 2 bases, leaving 12 bases between them. This CDR3 is built from 15 residues. Germline lookup yields CDR1 SNHLY and CDR2 FYNNEI. The CDR3 sequence: CASSVGVRAYNEQFF. In DNA form, the CDR3 reads TGTGCCAGCAGTGTAGGTGTGCGGGCCTACAATGAGCAGTTCTTC.